This T cell receptor (beta chain) is from a study of beta chain features in type 1 diabetes. This clone showed up just a few times. Its antigen remains unidentified. Different DNA sequences within this sample yield the same CDR3. Regarding the study as a whole: Moderate yet significant TCRB CDR3 shortening was seen in Type 1 diabetes patients in all four CD4+ subsets.

What was sequenced were expressed TCRB transcripts, since all of the isolated RNA had been reverse transcribed. The repertoire was sequenced with immunoSEQ multiplex PCR; TCRdb's copy has only in-frame clones and lacks some. This sample has hundreds of thousands of clones, with roughly a sixth found just once. The V and J ends lost 1 base and 2 bases respectively, with 6 bases between them. Germline V gene data show CDR1 as SGHTA and CDR2 as FQGNSA. CDR3 length: 14 residues. The rearrangement uses TRBV7-2 and TRBJ1-5; tentative D call: TRBD1 (6 bases). The sequence derives from a man in his late teens or twenties in good health. Source material: naive CD4+ T cells from blood. DNA of the CDR3: TGTGCCAGCAGCTTAGACAGGGGCAATCAGCCCCAGCATTTT. Protein: CASSLDRGNQPQHF.